This TCR beta chain was observed in a study of cytomegalovirus exposure and HLA in healthy donors. Points from the study as a whole: A later analysis, which compared TCR beta chains of equal frequency, found the HLA-associated ones more clonally expanded. Researchers reported in a later analysis that a missense DCLRE1C variant was tied to TCR beta V- and J-gene trimming.

The CDR3 totals 14 residues. Between the trimmed V and J ends, which lost 4 bases and 2 bases, there was a span of 12 bases. Germline-derived CDR1 and CDR2 are SGHRS and YFSETQ. With 60 Vbeta and 13 Jbeta primers, the PCR was carried out. Assay: immunoSEQ multiplex PCR; the TCRdb copy retains only in-frame clones and omits some. The table lists over 65,000 clones, 78% of them singletons. A remark on this clone: Its antigen is as yet unknown.

This chain connects TRBV5-1 to TRBJ1-2; tentatively, D is TRBD1 (5 bases). The TCR sequence derives from a man aged 35-49 years in good health and CMV-seronegative. Sequencing was carried out using PBMCs. Written as DNA, the CDR3 is TGCGCCAGCAGCCCGGGGGACGGAAACTATGGCTACACCTTC. Encoded protein: CASSPGDGNYGYTF.